The 17 T cell receptor beta chains below all came from one sample that was sequenced in a study of human T cells and chemical hapten exposure. The library labeled individual cDNA molecules by adding unique molecular identifiers to them. One entry per CDR3 protein results from TCRdb running MiXCR on the reads. The table lists 200 to 250 distinct CDR3 sequences, roughly 56% of them singletons, with about 17% in the top ten. The treatment denotes: therapeutic diphenylcyclopropenone sensitization with weekly scalp DPC. Sample: whole blood, taken before DPC sensitization or 2, 6, or about 24 weeks after (not recorded which). All receptors come from an adult with alopecia areata. Some clones in this sample may be carry-over from other donors' samples. This table probably holds off-target reads from a library built for another chain.

This CDR3 is CATSRRPAGNEQYF. CDR3 in DNA: TGTGCCACCAGCAGAAGGCCGGCCGGGAATGAGCAGTACTTC. V is TRBV15 and J is TRBJ2-7, with D perhaps matching TRBD2 (5 bases). The CDR3 length is 14 residues. The germline V and J ends were trimmed by 2 bases and 7 bases, with 15 bases remaining between them. Germline CDR1 LNHNV, CDR2 YYDKDF (reference sequence).

This chain uses TRBV19 with TRBJ1-2; D is undetermined. The CDR3 runs 13 residues. The germline gives CDR1 LNHDA, CDR2 SQIVND (reference sequence). The V and J ends lost 5 bases and 2 bases respectively, with 9 bases between them. Here the CDR3 DNA reads TGTGCCAGTAGTGGAGGCGTGAACTATGGCTACACCTTC. Protein product: CASSGGVNYGYTF.

The chain combines TRBV7-2 with TRBJ1-3; 8 bases fit TRBD1. With 5 bases clipped from V and 0 bases from J, the junction kept 3 bases outside the gene matches. Germline loops: CDR1 SGHTA, CDR2 FQGNSA. The length of the CDR3 is 15 residues. The CDR3 region has the DNA TGTGCCAGCAGCCTAGGACAGGGCTCTGGAAACACCATATATTTT. The encoded protein is CASSLGQGSGNTIYF.

V gene TRBV11-2 combines with J gene TRBJ2-3; the match to TRBD1 covers 8 bases. Germline V gene sequence: CDR1 SGHAT, CDR2 FQNNGV. The CDR3 sequence is 15 residues long. Unmatched junction bases numbered 5, after V lost 1 base and J lost 5 bases. CDR3 coding DNA: TGTGCCAGCAGCTTAGTGACAGGGGAAATAGATACGCAGTATTTT. This gives the protein CASSLVTGEIDTQYF.

A remark on this clonotype: A junction end diverges from the germline sequence, so it may reflect a read error. The chain has TRBV30 and TRBJ1-1; maybe TRBD1 (5 bases). This CDR3 region has 12 residues. CDR1 GTSNPN and CDR2 SVGIG come from the germline V gene (reference sequence). CDR3 nucleotide sequence: TGTGCCCGGAGGCCGGGGGGCACTGAAGCTTTCTTT. This translates into CARRPGGTEAFF.

The chain combines TRBV5-1 with TRBJ2-5; D remains ambiguous. The CDR3 is 14 residues long. Germline CDR1 SGHRS, CDR2 YFSETQ. V was shortened by 3 bases and J by 2 bases, with 11 bases between the two germline ends. CDR3 region: CASSSGRLQETQYF. The CDR3 coding sequence is TGCGCCAGCAGCTCCGGGCGGTTGCAAGAGACCCAGTACTTC.

This clonotype was detected only a few times. The chain couples TRBV20-1 to TRBJ2-7; 7 bases agree with TRBD1. This CDR3 has 13 residues. Losses at the gene ends were 6 bases for V and 1 base for J; bases not matched to a gene: 6. Germline-derived CDR1 and CDR2 are DFQATT and SNEGSKA (reference sequence). The CDR3 sequence: CSALPGQSYEQYF. The CDR3 DNA is TGCAGTGCACTACCGGGACAGTCCTACGAGCAGTACTTC.

DNA for the CDR3: TGTGCCAGCAGCCCTGACCCGGCCTACGAGCAGTACTTC. As protein: CASSPDPAYEQYF. V and J are TRBV7-2 and TRBJ2-7; D is unclear. The V gene's germline CDR1 is SGHTA and CDR2 FQGNSA. This CDR3 has 13 amino acids. The V end lost 5 bases, the J end lost 2 bases, and 10 bases lay between the germline ends.

Note on this clonotype: The DNA is omitted, as the CDR3 cannot be located on it reliably, and the CDR3 follows TCRdb's listing. The chain couples TRBV21-1 to TRBJ1-6; TRBD1, the D gene given by the table, was not confirmed from the DNA. TRBV21-1 counts as a pseudogene. The CDR3 has 15 residues if both end residues are counted. The CDR3 protein is CASSKVGQGNSPLHF.

V and J are TRBV12-3 or TRBV12-4 and TRBJ2-5; TRBD2 might be the D (6 bases). Trimming left V 8 bases short and J 2 bases short, with 9 bases between. This CDR3 is built from 12 residues. For the CDR3, the DNA is TGTGCCAGCCTACGGGGGCAAGAGACCCAGTACTTC. Its translation is CASLRGQETQYF.

In this sample, this clonotype turned up a few times. This sequence joins TRBV19 and TRBJ2-7; D gene uncertain. The CDR3 has 14 residues. Germline CDR1 reads LNHDA; CDR2 reads SQIVND (reference sequence). The germline V and J ends were trimmed by 5 bases and 2 bases, with 13 bases remaining between them. DNA for the CDR3: TGTGCCAGTAGTTATCCTATTCCTCCCTACGAGCAGTACTTC. The encoded protein is CASSYPIPPYEQYF.

Here the CDR3 reads CASRADFSGELFF. For the CDR3, the DNA is TGTGCCAGCAGGGCGGACTTCTCGGGGGAGCTGTTTTTT. The chain is built from TRBV2 and TRBJ2-2, with D maybe TRBD2 (5 bases). From germline, CDR1 is SNHLY and CDR2 FYNNEI. The CDR3 runs to 13 residues. Trimming removed 6 bases from V and 8 bases from J, with 13 bases in between.

V gene TRBV7-3 combines with J gene TRBJ2-3, with D uncertain. Trimming removed 0 bases at V and 2 bases at J, with 6 bases between. The V gene's germline CDR1 is SGHTA and CDR2 FQGTGA. This CDR3 is 14 amino acids long. The CDR3 spells CASSLTGFTDTQYF. The CDR3 DNA follows: TGTGCCAGCAGCTTAACTGGGTTCACAGATACGCAGTATTTT.

V gene TRBV11-2 combines with J gene TRBJ1-6, with D perhaps matching TRBD1 (5 bases). CDR3 length: 13 residues. V shed 9 bases and J shed 7 bases, with 13 bases lying between them. Germline-derived CDR1 and CDR2 are SGHAT and FQNNGV. In nucleotides, the CDR3 is TGTGCCAGTAAGGGGATTAGGAATTCACCCCTCCACTTT. Protein product: CASKGIRNSPLHF.

The rearrangement joins TRBV12-3 or TRBV12-4 to TRBJ2-3, with 11 bases lining up with TRBD2. V shed 5 bases, J shed 3 bases, and the junction held 13 bases outside the gene matches. The CDR3 runs 18 residues. The CDR3 sequence: CASSTGASGGPGTDTQYF. CDR3 sequence (DNA): TGTGCCAGCAGTACCGGGGCTAGCGGGGGGCCCGGGACAGATACGCAGTATTTT.

The chain couples TRBV3-1 to TRBJ2-4; D not certain. V was pared by 3 bases and J by 4 bases, with 7 bases between. CDR3 length: 13 residues. The V gene's germline CDR1 is LGHDT and CDR2 YNNKEL (reference sequence). CDR3 sequence: CASSQGTKNIQYF. The CDR3 DNA is TGTGCCAGCAGCCAGGGAACTAAAAACATTCAGTACTTC.

This clonotype was seen only once. V gene TRBV6-5 combines with J gene TRBJ2-7; no clear D. The germline V gene has CDR1 MNHEY and CDR2 SVGAGI. The CDR3 runs to 14 residues. With 5 bases removed from V and 3 bases from J, the gap between germline ends came to 14 bases. CDR3 loop: CASSRSGRNYEQYF. CDR3 nucleotide sequence: TGTGCCAGCAGTCGCAGTGGCAGGAACTACGAGCAGTACTTC.